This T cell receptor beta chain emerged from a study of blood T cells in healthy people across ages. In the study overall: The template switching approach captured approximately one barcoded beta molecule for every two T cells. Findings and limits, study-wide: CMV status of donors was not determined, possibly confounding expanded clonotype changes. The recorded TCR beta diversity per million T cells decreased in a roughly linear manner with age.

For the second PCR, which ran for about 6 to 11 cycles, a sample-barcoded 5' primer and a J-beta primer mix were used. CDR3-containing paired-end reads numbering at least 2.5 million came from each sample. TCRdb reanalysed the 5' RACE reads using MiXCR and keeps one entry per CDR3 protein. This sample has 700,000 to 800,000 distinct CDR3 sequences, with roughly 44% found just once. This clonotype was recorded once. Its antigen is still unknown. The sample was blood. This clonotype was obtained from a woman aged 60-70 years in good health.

The CDR3 DNA is TGCAGTGCTAGAGAAGAGGGATATGAGCAGTACTTC. Its translation: CSAREEGYEQYF. The chain has TRBV20-1 and TRBJ2-7; the D gene is possibly TRBD2 (5 bases). The CDR3 extends over 12 amino acids. Trimming cost V 0 bases and J 7 bases, with 10 bases left between them. Looked up from germline, CDR1 is DFQATT and CDR2 is SNEGSKA (reference sequence).